Listed below are T cell receptor beta chains from one sample, sequenced in a study of T cells in Graves' hyperthyroidism and ophthalmopathy. TCRdb fed the multiplex PCR reads into MiXCR, producing one record per CDR3 protein. The table lists roughly 840,000 distinct CDR3 sequences, approximately 40% of them singletons. Material: blood. The receptor source for this set is a man aged 18-30 years with Graves' hyperthyroidism. CDR3s include the opening cysteine and the closing phenylalanine or tryptophan. The order of the fields is V gene, J gene, CDR3 protein.

V gene: TRBV4-2; J gene: TRBJ1-1; CDR3 protein: CASRTGPEAFF
V gene: TRBV20-1; J gene: TRBJ1-5; CDR3 protein: CSAGMNGNQPQHF
V gene: TRBV20-1; J gene: TRBJ2-7; CDR3 protein: CSASHGDRALIYEQYF
V gene: TRBV29-1; J gene: TRBJ2-7; CDR3 protein: CSVEVASQGYEQYF
V gene: TRBV9; J gene: TRBJ1-1; CDR3 protein: CASARGQGNTEAFF
V gene: TRBV6-5; J gene: TRBJ2-5; CDR3 protein: CASSLRGTSGLKETQYF
V gene: TRBV19; J gene: TRBJ2-2; CDR3 protein: CASSQKPTGYTGELFF
V gene: TRBV5-1; J gene: TRBJ2-2; CDR3 protein: CASSQGGVTGELFF
V gene: TRBV20-1; J gene: TRBJ1-3; CDR3 protein: CSARDGRQLGNTIYF
V gene: TRBV29-1; J gene: TRBJ1-1; CDR3 protein: CSVGTSGYNEAFF
V gene: TRBV15; J gene: TRBJ1-5; CDR3 protein: CATSTGTGSYSPQHF
V gene: TRBV7-2; J gene: TRBJ2-7; CDR3 protein: CASMPGYSYEQYF
V gene: TRBV10-2; J gene: TRBJ1-2; CDR3 protein: CASSWDRGALTFYGYTF
V gene: TRBV5-1; J gene: TRBJ2-7; CDR3 protein: CASSFETGDYEQYF
V gene: TRBV15; J gene: TRBJ2-7; CDR3 protein: CATSPRQTYEQYF
V gene: TRBV11-2; J gene: TRBJ2-2; CDR3 protein: CASSLDGMNTGELFF
V gene: TRBV6-5; J gene: TRBJ2-6; CDR3 protein: CASSYRGGANVLTF
V gene: TRBV5-5; J gene: TRBJ1-6; CDR3 protein: CASSVDRLQGSPLHF
V gene: TRBV7-6; J gene: TRBJ1-4; CDR3 protein: CASSLEAGIEKLFF
V gene: TRBV11-1; J gene: TRBJ2-7; CDR3 protein: CASRGAPGQGEGEQYF
V gene: TRBV10-2; J gene: TRBJ2-7; CDR3 protein: CASSEAWSYEQYF
V gene: TRBV2; J gene: TRBJ2-7; CDR3 protein: CASSLGLAGGLAYEQYF
V gene: TRBV10-3; J gene: TRBJ2-2; CDR3 protein: CASSVGLAGDAGELFF
V gene: TRBV5-1; J gene: TRBJ2-7; CDR3 protein: CASSPTVSGGRTYEQYF